Listed below are T cell receptor beta chains from one sample, sequenced in a study of CD8+ T cells in alopecia areata. Sequencing used immunoSEQ multiplex PCR; TCRdb keeps in-frame clones, though not all of them. In the table there are some 150,000 clones, about 66% of which are singletons. The source material was CD8+ T cells sorted from blood, sampled at week 0. Every receptor here comes from a human donor with alopecia areata. CDR3s include the opening cysteine and the closing phenylalanine or tryptophan. A D gene is named only where the DNA matches it firmly. Not every row has a clone size; where given, it reads once, few, many or a size class.

TRBV2	TRBJ1-1	NA	few	CASSDLPEAFF	TGTGCCAGCAGTGATTTGCCTGAAGCTTTCTTT
TRBV7-9	TRBJ2-7	NA	few	CATHQGGQGSYEQYF	TGTGCCACCCACCAAGGAGGGCAGGGCTCCTACGAGCAGTACTTC
TRBV6-5	TRBJ1-5	NA	NA	CASRRQANQPQHF	TGTGCCAGCAGGAGACAGGCCAATCAGCCCCAGCATTTT
TRBV25-1	TRBJ2-1	NA	once	CASSDVGFSYNEQFF	TGTGCCAGCAGTGACGTGGGATTTAGCTACAATGAGCAGTTCTTC
TRBV19	TRBJ1-5	NA	NA	CASSRDNYSNQPQHF	TGTGCCAGTAGTAGGGACAACTATAGCAATCAGCCCCAGCATTTT
TRBV2	TRBJ2-5	NA	NA	CASSGPLTQGLGETQYF	TGTGCCAGCAGCGGCCCCCTGACCCAGGGTTTGGGAGAGACCCAGTACTTC
TRBV7-2	TRBJ2-5	NA	NA	CASSLEWRPQETQYF	TGTGCCAGCAGCTTAGAGTGGCGACCTCAAGAGACCCAGTACTTC
TRBV14	TRBJ2-2	NA	NA	CASSQELPDWNTGELFF	TGTGCCAGCAGCCAAGAACTACCCGACTGGAACACCGGGGAGCTGTTTTTT
TRBV25-1	TRBJ2-1	NA	NA	CASSPYEGSSYNEQFF	TGTGCCAGCAGTCCCTACGAGGGGAGCTCCTACAATGAGCAGTTCTTC
TRBV5-4	TRBJ2-1	TRBD1	NA	CASSLAPQGAEQFF	TGTGCCAGCAGCTTGGCTCCCCAGGGGGCTGAGCAGTTCTTC
TRBV25-1	TRBJ2-3	NA	NA	CASSEVGAQDTQYF	TGTGCCAGCAGTGAGGTGGGGGCCCAAGATACGCAGTATTTT
TRBV5-1	TRBJ2-7	NA	few	CASSTPGRAWEQYF	TGCGCCAGCAGCACCCCGGGACGCGCGTGGGAGCAGTACTTC
TRBV29-1	TRBJ2-7	TRBD1	few	CSVEDRDSSSYEQYF	TGCAGCGTTGAAGACCGGGACAGCAGCTCCTACGAGCAGTACTTC
TRBV2	TRBJ2-1	NA	NA	CASGPAGEQFF	TGTGCCAGCGGGCCGGCAGGGGAGCAGTTCTTC
TRBV5-6	TRBJ2-1	NA	few	CASSLGRIEQFF	TGTGCCAGCAGCTTGGGAAGGATAGAGCAGTTCTTC
TRBV14	TRBJ2-1	TRBD1	few	CASRDRGTYNEQFF	TGTGCCAGCAGGGACAGGGGAACCTACAATGAGCAGTTCTTC
TRBV27	TRBJ1-1	NA	NA	CASGFGVNTEAFF	TGTGCCAGCGGCTTCGGTGTGAACACTGAAGCTTTCTTT
TRBV7-8	TRBJ1-5	NA	NA	CASSLAPGSNQPQHF	TGTGCCAGCAGCTTAGCACCAGGAAGCAATCAGCCCCAGCATTTT
TRBV15	TRBJ2-3	NA	NA	CATSRDGGPGVPDTQYF	TGTGCCACCAGCAGAGATGGGGGACCAGGGGTCCCAGATACGCAGTATTTT
TRBV19	TRBJ1-1	NA	once	CASGRTVNTEAFF	TGTGCCAGTGGCCGGACAGTTAACACTGAAGCTTTCTTT
TRBV14	TRBJ2-7	NA	NA	CASSQDMGAPSSYEQYF	TGTGCCAGCAGCCAAGATATGGGGGCACCCAGCTCCTACGAGCAGTACTTC
TRBV30	TRBJ1-1	TRBD1	NA	CAWSPADRADTEAFF	TGTGCCTGGAGCCCCGCCGACAGGGCAGACACTGAAGCTTTCTTT
TRBV6-5	TRBJ1-2	NA	NA	CASSYSISYGYTF	TGTGCCAGCAGTTACTCGATATCCTATGGCTACACCTTC
TRBV7-9	TRBJ1-1	NA	NA	CASSYGREAFF	TGTGCCAGCAGCTACGGCCGGGAAGCTTTCTTT